Each of the 6 T cell receptor beta chains below was sequenced from the same sample in a study of T cell responses to AZD1222 COVID-19 vaccine. TCRdb's table, derived via immunoSEQ multiplex PCR, lists solely in-frame clones and lacks some. This table holds 130,000 to 150,000 clones, 90% to 95% found once. Specimen: peripheral blood, collected after recovery from COVID-19. The origin of the receptors is an adult who had recovered from COVID-19.

In its sample, this clone was seen a few times. The chain joins TRBV7-6 to TRBJ2-1; no clear D. Trimming took off 0 bases at V and 2 bases at J, with 11 bases between the two ends. The CDR3 covers 16 residues. Looked up from germline, CDR1 is SGHVS and CDR2 is FNYEAQ. The CDR3 DNA follows: TGTGCCAGCAGCTTAGCAGAGTGGCGGACCTACAATGAGCAGTTCTTC. The encoded protein is CASSLAEWRTYNEQFF.

This CDR3 reads CASSVGGGGSGNTIYF. CDR3 coding DNA: TGTGCCAGCAGCGTGGGTGGAGGGGGCTCTGGAAACACCATATATTTT. The rearrangement links TRBV9 to TRBJ1-3; D perhaps matches TRBD1 (6 bases). V was pared by 2 bases and J by 0 bases, with 12 bases between. Germline-derived CDR1 and CDR2 are SGDLS and YYNGEE. The CDR3 totals 16 residues.

This chain links TRBV7-8 with TRBJ1-4; 7 bases align to TRBD1. V trimming: 5 bases; J trimming: 4 bases; junction bases outside the gene matches: 7. Germline CDR1 SGHVS, CDR2 FQNEAQ. The CDR3 has 15 amino acids. The CDR3 reads CASSPGRGFNEKLFF. CDR3 bases: TGTGCCAGCAGCCCAGGCAGGGGGTTTAATGAAAAACTGTTTTTT.

This sequence joins TRBV4-1 and TRBJ2-6; D ambiguous. V dropped 2 bases and J dropped 0 bases, with 11 bases sitting between them. Germline values: CDR1 MGHRA, CDR2 YSYEKL. The CDR3 has 17 residues. CDR3 sequence (DNA): TGCGCCAGCAGCCAAAACGTCTTGGGCTCTGGGGCCAACGTCCTGACTTTC. As protein: CASSQNVLGSGANVLTF.

This clone showed up just once. The chain uses TRBV6-6 and TRBJ2-7; 8 positions match TRBD1. Germline CDR1 is MNHNY and CDR2 is SVGAGI (reference sequence). The V gene end was trimmed by 4 bases and the J gene end by 0 bases; junction bases not matched to a gene: 2. CDR3 length equals 14 residues. For the CDR3, the DNA is TGTGCCAGCAGTTGGGACAGGAGCTCCTACGAGCAGTACTTC. The encoded protein is CASSWDRSSYEQYF.

The V gene is TRBV19, the J gene TRBJ2-3; 10 nucleotides line up with TRBD2. Germline V lookup: CDR1 LNHDA, CDR2 SQIVND (reference sequence). The CDR3 has 15 amino acids. V lost 6 bases and J lost 5; bases outside the gene matches: 8. CDR3 DNA: TGTGCCAGTAGAGCTACTAGCGGGATAGGAGATACGCAGTATTTT. It encodes CASRATSGIGDTQYF.